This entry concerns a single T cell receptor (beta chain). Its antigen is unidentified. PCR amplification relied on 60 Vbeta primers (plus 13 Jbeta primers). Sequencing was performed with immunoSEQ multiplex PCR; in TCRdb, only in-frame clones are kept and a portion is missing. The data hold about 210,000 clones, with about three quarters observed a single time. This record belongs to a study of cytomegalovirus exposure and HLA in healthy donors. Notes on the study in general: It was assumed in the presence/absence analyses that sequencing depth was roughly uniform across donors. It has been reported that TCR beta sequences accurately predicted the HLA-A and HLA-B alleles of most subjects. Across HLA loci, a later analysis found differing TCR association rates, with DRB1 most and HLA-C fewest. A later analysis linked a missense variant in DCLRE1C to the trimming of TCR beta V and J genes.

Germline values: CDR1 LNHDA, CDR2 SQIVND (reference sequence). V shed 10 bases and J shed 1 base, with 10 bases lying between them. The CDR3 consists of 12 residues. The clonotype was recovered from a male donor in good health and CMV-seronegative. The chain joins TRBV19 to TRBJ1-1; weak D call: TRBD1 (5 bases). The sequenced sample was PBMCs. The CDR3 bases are TGTGCCACTCAGGGAGGGAACACTGAAGCTTTCTTT. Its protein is CATQGGNTEAFF. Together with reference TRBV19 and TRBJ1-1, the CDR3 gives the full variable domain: DGGITQSPKYLFRKEGQNVTLSCEQNLNHDAMYWYRQDPGQGLRLIYYSQIVNDFQKGDIAEGYSVSREKKESFPLTVTSAQKNPTAFYLCATQGGNTEAFFGQGTRLTVV.